This T cell receptor beta chain stems from a study of CD8 T cells in ankylosing spondylitis (dated by TCRdb to between 2016 and 2019). A note on the overall study: T cell receptor beta repertoires were profiled in healthy donors and ankylosing spondylitis patients so that disease-linked TCR variants could be found. The full study cohort comprised some 27 ankylosing spondylitis patients and roughly 110 healthy donors. Peripheral blood was sampled, and synovial fluid was additionally collected from ankylosing spondylitis patients. General study outcomes and caveats: A TCR beta motif of several highly homologous amino acid variants appeared characteristic of blood from ankylosing spondylitis patients. The disease-linked clones showed a CD8+ phenotype and occurred at relatively low frequencies in peripheral blood. The disease-linked clones were reported to be significantly enriched in matched synovial fluid samples from ankylosing spondylitis patients. Some of the motif variants had been reported before in the synovial fluid and blood of reactive arthritis patients, a finding that suggests common disease-initiation mechanisms.

The listed sequencing device is Illumina HiSeq 2500. TCR beta libraries were prepared by quantitative 5'-RACE with molecular barcodes. The original methods were these. A new computational method, built on a probabilistic model of VDJ rearrangement, was used to identify disease-linked TCR variants. TCRdb took the public reads, trimmed them with fastp at Q25, ran MiXCR for clone calling and kept in-frame beta chains. Each CDR3 protein gets just one entry, which takes the most common genes and DNA from the rows behind it. TCRdb's processing, not the authors' own work, is the source of the V and J calls. The sample table holds 230,000 or so distinct CDR3 sequences, of which more than 20% were seen once. The top ten clonotypes cover roughly 0.67% of the sample. Compared with germline, V lacks 6 bases and J lacks 8 bases; bases without a gene match: 9. From its cysteine to its phenylalanine, the CDR3 spans 14 amino acids. The entry retains the CDR3 DNA only, 42 bases that are in frame from base 1.

This clonotype has only a few counts. Its binding antigen is unknown. Per-base quality was not reported, and no clone a single base away is much larger than it. The specimen sequenced was blood, either unsorted or a sorted T cell fraction (not recorded which). The rearrangement joined TRBV12-3 or TRBV12-4 to TRBJ2-1, and TRBD1 aligns with 8 junction nucleotides. The sequence came from a male donor with ankylosing spondylitis or in good health (not recorded which). In nucleotides, the sequence is TGTGCCAGCAGCAAACCCAGGGGGCGCGATGAGCAGTTCTTC. Translated, it reads CASSKPRGRDEQFF.